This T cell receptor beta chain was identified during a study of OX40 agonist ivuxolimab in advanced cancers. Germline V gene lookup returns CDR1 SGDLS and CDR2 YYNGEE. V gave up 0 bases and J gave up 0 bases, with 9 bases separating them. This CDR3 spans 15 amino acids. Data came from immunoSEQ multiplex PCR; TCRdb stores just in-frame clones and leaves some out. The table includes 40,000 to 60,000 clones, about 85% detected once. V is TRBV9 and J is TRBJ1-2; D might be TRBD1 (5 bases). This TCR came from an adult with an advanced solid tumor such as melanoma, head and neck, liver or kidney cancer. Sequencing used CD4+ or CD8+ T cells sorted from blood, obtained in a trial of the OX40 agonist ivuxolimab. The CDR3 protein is CASSVDGGSNYGYTF. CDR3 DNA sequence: TGTGCCAGCAGCGTAGACGGGGGTTCTAACTATGGCTACACCTTC.